This entry lists 18 T cell receptor beta chains sequenced from one sample in a study of blood T cell repertoires in COVID-19. TCRdb keeps only in-frame clones here, not all; method: immunoSEQ multiplex PCR. The sample consists of fewer than 250,000 clones, approximately 80% of them appearing once. Sequencing used peripheral blood. The receptors were gathered from an older woman with active or convalescent COVID-19.

The CDR3 spells CASSLDRGYNEQFF. The CDR3 coding sequence is TGTGCCAGCAGCTTAGATAGGGGTTACAATGAGCAGTTCTTC. This chain uses TRBV11-3 with TRBJ2-1; D may be TRBD1 (5 bases). V was clipped by 0 bases and J by 4 bases, with 7 bases between them. The germline V gene encodes CDR1 SGHNT and CDR2 YENEEA. This CDR3 comprises 14 residues.

The CDR3 protein is CASSRLGGVRETQYF. DNA for the CDR3: TGTGCCAGTAGTCGACTGGGTGGCGTCCGGGAGACCCAGTACTTC. The chain joins TRBV19 to TRBJ2-5; D unclear. This CDR3 comprises 15 residues. V was cut by 5 bases and J by 5 bases, with 18 bases left in between. Looked up from germline, CDR1 is LNHDA and CDR2 is SQIVND (reference sequence).

The chain links TRBV18 to TRBJ2-1; 9 positions match TRBD1. CDR3 length: 15 residues. V trimming: 1 base; J trimming: 4 bases; junction bases outside the gene matches: 2. Per germline, CDR1 KGHSH and CDR2 LQKENI. The CDR3 here is CASSPRQGEYNEQFF. In nucleotides, the CDR3 is TGTGCCAGCTCACCACGACAGGGGGAATACAATGAGCAGTTCTTC.

This chain uses TRBV11-2 with TRBJ2-7; 11 bases map to TRBD2. Germline V lookup: CDR1 SGHAT, CDR2 FQNNGV. Germline trimming cut 5 bases from V and 5 bases from J; bases unmatched to any gene: 8. The CDR3 has 15 residues. The DNA of the CDR3 is TGTGCCAGCAGCCTGAGGGTAGCGGGAGGGGACGAGCAGTACTTC. Translated: CASSLRVAGGDEQYF.

The chain uses TRBV5-1 and TRBJ2-3; TRBD2 aligns across 14 bases. Germline V gene lookup returns CDR1 SGHRS and CDR2 YFSETQ. The CDR3 loop spans 19 amino acids. Germline trimming cut 0 bases from V and 4 bases from J; bases unmatched to any gene: 10. CDR3 sequence: CASSLGFFGLAGGSDTQYF. CDR3 coding DNA: TGCGCCAGCAGCTTGGGTTTCTTCGGACTAGCGGGGGGATCAGATACGCAGTATTTT.

The chain recombines TRBV15 with TRBJ1-4, with D maybe TRBD1 (6 bases). V was clipped by 1 base and J by 4 bases, with 13 bases between them. CDR1 is LNHNV, CDR2 YYDKDF, per germline (reference sequence). The CDR3 contains 16 residues. The CDR3 nucleotides are TGTGCCACCAGCAGAGTGGGGGCGGTGATTAATGAAAAACTGTTTTTT. Its protein is CATSRVGAVINEKLFF.

This sequence joins TRBV3-1 (or the pseudogene TRBV3-2) and TRBJ2-1; TRBD2 matches at 12 bases. The V gene's germline CDR1 is LGHDT and CDR2 YNNKEL (reference sequence). V lost 5 bases, J lost 8 bases, and 7 bases stayed unmatched. The CDR3 spans 15 residues. Written as DNA, the CDR3 is TGTGCCAGCAGCTCTTCTAGCGGGAGGGCCCATGAGCAGTTCTTC. Translating it yields CASSSSSGRAHEQFF.

The chain recombines TRBV7-6 with TRBJ2-3; D perhaps matches TRBD2 (7 bases). Germline V CDR1 and CDR2: SGHVS, FNYEAQ. CDR3 length: 12 amino acids. V was clipped by 5 bases and J by 6 bases, with 9 bases between them. The CDR3 is CASSGGADTQYF. Written as DNA, the CDR3 is TGTGCCAGCAGCGGGGGGGCGGATACGCAGTATTTT. Based on the CDR3 plus reference TRBV7-6 and TRBJ2-3, the full variable domain is GAGVSQSPRYKVTKRGQDVALRCDPISGHVSLYWYRQALGQGPEFLTYFNYEAQQDKSGLPNDRFSAERPEGSISTLTIQRTEQRDSAMYRCASSGGADTQYFGPGTRLTVL.

The chain carries TRBV7-3 and TRBJ2-3; 8 bases match TRBD2. The CDR3 length is 16 residues. Unmatched junction bases numbered 13, after V lost 5 bases and J lost 6 bases. The germline gives CDR1 SGHTA, CDR2 FQGTGA. In DNA, the CDR3 is TGTGCCAGCAGCCCCGACGGGCCGGGAGGGCCGGATACGCAGTATTTT. Its protein product is CASSPDGPGGPDTQYF.

The chain employs TRBV12-3 or TRBV12-4 and TRBJ1-2, with D tentatively TRBD1 (6 bases). Deletions cut 6 bases from V and 8 bases from J, with 13 bases between. CDR3 length equals 12 residues. CDR3 coding DNA: TGTGCCAGCAGCCCAGGGGCGGAGGGCTACACCTTC. Encoded protein: CASSPGAEGYTF.

The table lists this clone with a count of one. This chain connects TRBV21-1 to TRBJ2-7; the D call of TRBD2 is as the table states it, not checked on the DNA. TRBV21-1 is marked as a pseudogene. The CDR3 length is 17 residues. The CDR3 nucleotides read TGTGCCAGCAGCAAACGCCGTAGCGGGAGCAGGGAGTACGAGCAGTACTTC. The encoded protein is CASSKRRSGSREYEQYF.

The chain employs TRBV21-1 and TRBJ1-3; the table gives TRBD1 as D, unverified against the DNA. TRBV21-1 is annotated as a pseudogene. The CDR3 covers 17 residues. CDR3 in amino acids: CASSPPSTAYSGNTIYF. Here the CDR3 DNA reads TGTGCCAGCAGCCCTCCGTCTACAGCTTACTCTGGAAACACCATATATTTT.

This clone was seen only once. This chain joins TRBV19 and TRBJ1-4, with 8 bases fitting TRBD1. V trimming: 5 bases; J trimming: 5 bases; junction bases outside the gene matches: 4. Per germline, CDR1 LNHDA and CDR2 SQIVND (reference sequence). This CDR3 contains 14 residues. CDR3 DNA: TGTGCCAGTAGTCCGAACAGGGGGAATGAAAAACTGTTTTTT. Its translation is CASSPNRGNEKLFF.

The table lists this clone with a few counts. This specimen includes other DNA sequences encoding the same CDR3. V gene TRBV10-3 combines with J gene TRBJ1-5; maybe TRBD1 (5 bases). Germline CDR1 and CDR2: ENHRY and SYGVKD. The CDR3 sequence is 14 residues long. V was cut by 10 bases and J by 0 bases, with 13 bases left in between. Here the CDR3 DNA reads TGTGCCACCGATACAGGAGATAGCAATCAGCCCCAGCATTTT. This translates into CATDTGDSNQPQHF.

This sequence joins TRBV7-9 and TRBJ1-6; 8 nucleotides align to TRBD1. This CDR3 is built from 15 residues. Losses at the gene ends were 5 bases for V and 5 bases for J; bases not matched to a gene: 5. CDR1 is SEHNR, CDR2 FQNEAQ, per germline (reference sequence). CDR3 residues: CASSPRQGNNSPLHF. CDR3 coding DNA: TGTGCCAGCAGCCCTCGACAGGGGAATAATTCACCCCTCCACTTT.

This chain uses TRBV5-1 with TRBJ2-3, with D possibly TRBD1 on 5 matching bases. V was shortened by 0 bases and J by 6 bases, with 11 bases between the two germline ends. The V gene's germline CDR1 is SGHRS and CDR2 YFSETQ. This CDR3 has 14 residues. Written as DNA, the CDR3 is TGCGCCAGCAGCTTGGCAGGGTTCCGGGATACGCAGTATTTT. Residues: CASSLAGFRDTQYF.

The rearrangement joins TRBV7-8 to TRBJ2-5; no firm D call. Trimming stripped 5 bases from V and 4 bases from J, with 11 bases between. CDR3 size: 13 residues. The germline V gene encodes CDR1 SGHVS and CDR2 FQNEAQ. CDR3 amino acids: CASSPPRAETQYF. The CDR3 DNA reads as TGTGCCAGCAGCCCCCCGAGAGCAGAGACCCAGTACTTC.

This chain uses TRBV5-5 with TRBJ2-2; D is perhaps TRBD2 (7 bases). The germline V gene has CDR1 SGHKS and CDR2 YYEKEE (reference sequence). This CDR3 is built from 13 residues. Trimming pared 10 bases from V and 5 bases from J, leaving 15 bases between. CDR3: CASEGGGTGELFF. The CDR3 bases are TGTGCCTCGGAGGGGGGAGGGACCGGGGAGCTGTTTTTT.